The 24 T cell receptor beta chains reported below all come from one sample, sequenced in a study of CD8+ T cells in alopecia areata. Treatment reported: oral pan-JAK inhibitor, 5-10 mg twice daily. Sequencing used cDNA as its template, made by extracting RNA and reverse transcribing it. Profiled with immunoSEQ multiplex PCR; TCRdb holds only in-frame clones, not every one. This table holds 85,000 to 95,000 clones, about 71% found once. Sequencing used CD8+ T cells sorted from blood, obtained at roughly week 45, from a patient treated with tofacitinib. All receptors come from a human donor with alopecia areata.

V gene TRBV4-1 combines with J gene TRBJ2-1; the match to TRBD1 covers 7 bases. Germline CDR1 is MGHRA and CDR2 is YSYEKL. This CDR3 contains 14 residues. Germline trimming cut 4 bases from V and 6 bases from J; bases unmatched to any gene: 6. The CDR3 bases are TGCGCCAGCAGCCCCCAGGGGGAGACCAATGAGCAGTTCTTC. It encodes CASSPQGETNEQFF.

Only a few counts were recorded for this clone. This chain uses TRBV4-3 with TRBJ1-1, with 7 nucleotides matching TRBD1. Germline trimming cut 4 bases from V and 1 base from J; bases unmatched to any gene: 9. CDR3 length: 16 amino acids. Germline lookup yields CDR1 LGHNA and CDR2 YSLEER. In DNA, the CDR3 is TGCGCCAGCAGCCGGGACAGTACCCCAAGGAACACTGAAGCTTTCTTT. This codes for CASSRDSTPRNTEAFF.

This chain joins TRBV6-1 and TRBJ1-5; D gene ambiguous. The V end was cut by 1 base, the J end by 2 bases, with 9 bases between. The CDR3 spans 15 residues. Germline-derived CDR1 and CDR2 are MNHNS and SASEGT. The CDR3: CASSEGDRGNQPQHF. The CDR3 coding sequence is TGTGCCAGCAGTGAAGGGGATAGGGGCAATCAGCCCCAGCATTTT.

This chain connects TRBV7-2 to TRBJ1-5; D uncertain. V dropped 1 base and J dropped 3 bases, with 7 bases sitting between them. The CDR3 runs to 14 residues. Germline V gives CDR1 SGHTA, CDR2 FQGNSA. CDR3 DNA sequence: TGTGCCAGCAGCTTAGTTGGGAACAATCAGCCCCAGCATTTT. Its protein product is CASSLVGNNQPQHF.

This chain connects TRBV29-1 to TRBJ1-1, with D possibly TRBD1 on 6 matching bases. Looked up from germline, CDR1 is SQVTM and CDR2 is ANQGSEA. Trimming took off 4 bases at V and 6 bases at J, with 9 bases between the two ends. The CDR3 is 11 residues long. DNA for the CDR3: TGCAGCGTTGCAGGGGTCGCTGAAGCTTTCTTT. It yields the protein CSVAGVAEAFF. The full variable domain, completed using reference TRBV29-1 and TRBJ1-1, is SAVISQKPSRDICQRGTSLTIQCQVDSQVTMMFWYRQQPGQSLTLIATANQGSEATYESGFVIDKFPISRPNLTFSTLTVSNMSPEDSSIYLCSVAGVAEAFFGQGTRLTVV.

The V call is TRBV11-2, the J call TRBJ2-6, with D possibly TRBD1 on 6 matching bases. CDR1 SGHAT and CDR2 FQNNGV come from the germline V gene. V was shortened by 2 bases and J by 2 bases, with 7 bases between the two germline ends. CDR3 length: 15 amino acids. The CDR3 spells CASSLSGAGANVLTF. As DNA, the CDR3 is TGTGCCAGCAGCTTATCAGGGGCTGGGGCCAACGTCCTGACTTTC.

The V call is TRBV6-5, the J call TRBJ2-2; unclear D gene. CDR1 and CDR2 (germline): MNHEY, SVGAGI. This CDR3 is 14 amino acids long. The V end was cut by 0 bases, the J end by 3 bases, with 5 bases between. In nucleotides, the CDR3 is TGTGCCAGCAGTTACTCTCAGTACACCGGGGAGCTGTTTTTT. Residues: CASSYSQYTGELFF.

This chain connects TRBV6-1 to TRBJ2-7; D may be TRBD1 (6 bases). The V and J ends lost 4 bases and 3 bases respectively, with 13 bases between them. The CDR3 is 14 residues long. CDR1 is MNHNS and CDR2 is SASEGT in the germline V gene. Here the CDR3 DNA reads TGTGCCAGCAGTGCCAGACAGGTCCGCTACGAGCAGTACTTC. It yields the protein CASSARQVRYEQYF.

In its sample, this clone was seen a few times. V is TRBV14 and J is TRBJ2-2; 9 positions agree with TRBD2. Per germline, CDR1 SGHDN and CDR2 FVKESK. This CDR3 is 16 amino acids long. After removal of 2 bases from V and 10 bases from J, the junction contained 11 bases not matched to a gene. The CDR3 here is CASSQFSLAGLQELFF. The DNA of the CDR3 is TGTGCCAGCAGCCAATTCAGCCTAGCGGGGTTGCAGGAGCTGTTTTTT.

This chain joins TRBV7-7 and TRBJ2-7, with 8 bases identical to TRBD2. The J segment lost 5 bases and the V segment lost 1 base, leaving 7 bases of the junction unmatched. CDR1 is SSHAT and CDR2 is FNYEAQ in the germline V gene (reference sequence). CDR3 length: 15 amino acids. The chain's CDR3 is CASSLGPGLGNEQYF. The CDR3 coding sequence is TGTGCCAGCAGCTTAGGACCGGGACTAGGAAACGAGCAGTACTTC.

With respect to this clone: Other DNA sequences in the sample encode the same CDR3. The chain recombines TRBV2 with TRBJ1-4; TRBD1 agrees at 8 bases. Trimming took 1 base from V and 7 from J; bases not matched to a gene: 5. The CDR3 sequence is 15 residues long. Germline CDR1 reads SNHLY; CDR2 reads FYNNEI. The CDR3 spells CASSEGRGRGEKLFF. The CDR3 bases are TGTGCCAGCAGTGAAGGCAGGGGGCGCGGTGAAAAACTGTTTTTT.

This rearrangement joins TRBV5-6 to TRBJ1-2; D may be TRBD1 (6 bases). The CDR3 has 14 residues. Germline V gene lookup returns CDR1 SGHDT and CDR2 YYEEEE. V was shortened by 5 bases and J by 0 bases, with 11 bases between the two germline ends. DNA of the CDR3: TGTGCCAGCAGTCCGGACAGTCCTAACTATGGCTACACCTTC. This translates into CASSPDSPNYGYTF.

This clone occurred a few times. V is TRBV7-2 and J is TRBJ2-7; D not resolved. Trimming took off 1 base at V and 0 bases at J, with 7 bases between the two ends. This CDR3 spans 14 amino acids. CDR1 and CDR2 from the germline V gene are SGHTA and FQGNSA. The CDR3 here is CASSLDGLSYEQYF. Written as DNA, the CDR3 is TGTGCCAGCAGCTTAGATGGCCTCTCCTACGAGCAGTACTTC.

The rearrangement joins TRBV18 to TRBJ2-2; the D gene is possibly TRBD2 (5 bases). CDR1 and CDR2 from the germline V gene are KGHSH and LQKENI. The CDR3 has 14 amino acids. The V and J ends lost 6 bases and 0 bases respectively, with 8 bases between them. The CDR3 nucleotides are TGTGCCAGCTCCGGGATAACGAACACCGGGGAGCTGTTTTTT. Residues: CASSGITNTGELFF.

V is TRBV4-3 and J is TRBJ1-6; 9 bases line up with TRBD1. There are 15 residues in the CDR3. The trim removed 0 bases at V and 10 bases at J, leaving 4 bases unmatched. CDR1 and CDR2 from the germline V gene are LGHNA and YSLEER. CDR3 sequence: CASSQEQGAGSPLHF. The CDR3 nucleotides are TGCGCCAGCAGCCAAGAACAGGGGGCAGGATCACCCCTCCACTTT.

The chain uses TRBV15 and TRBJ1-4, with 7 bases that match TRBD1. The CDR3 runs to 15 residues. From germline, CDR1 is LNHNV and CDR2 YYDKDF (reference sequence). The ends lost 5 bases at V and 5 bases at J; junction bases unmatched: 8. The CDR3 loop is CATSRGQELNEKLFF. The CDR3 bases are TGTGCCACCAGCCGCGGACAGGAGTTAAATGAAAAACTGTTTTTT. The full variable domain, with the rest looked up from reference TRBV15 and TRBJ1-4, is DAMVIQNPRYQVTQFGKPVTLSCSQTLNHNVMYWYQQKSSQAPKLLFHYYDKDFNNEADTPDNFQSRRPNTSFCFLDIRSPGLGDTAMYLCATSRGQELNEKLFFGSGTQLSVL.

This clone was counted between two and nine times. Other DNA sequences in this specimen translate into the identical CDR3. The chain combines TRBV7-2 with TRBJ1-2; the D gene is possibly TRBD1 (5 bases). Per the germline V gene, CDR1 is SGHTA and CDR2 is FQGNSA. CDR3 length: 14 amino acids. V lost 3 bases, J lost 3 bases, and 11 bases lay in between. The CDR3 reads CASSLTGTDYGYTF. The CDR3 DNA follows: TGTGCCAGCAGCTTGACTGGGACCGACTATGGCTACACCTTC. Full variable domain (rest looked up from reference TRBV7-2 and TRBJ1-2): GAGVSQSPSNKVTEKGKDVELRCDPISGHTALYWYRQSLGQGLEFLIYFQGNSAPDKSGLPSDRFSAERTGGSVSTLTIQRTQQEDSAVYLCASSLTGTDYGYTFGSGTRLTVV.

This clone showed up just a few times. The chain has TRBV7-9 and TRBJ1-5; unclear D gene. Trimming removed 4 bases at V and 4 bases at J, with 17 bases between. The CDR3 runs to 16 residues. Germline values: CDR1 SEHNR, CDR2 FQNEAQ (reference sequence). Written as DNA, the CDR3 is TGTGCCAGCAGCTCGGGAGGAACGGGTAGGAATCAGCCCCAGCATTTT. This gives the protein CASSSGGTGRNQPQHF.

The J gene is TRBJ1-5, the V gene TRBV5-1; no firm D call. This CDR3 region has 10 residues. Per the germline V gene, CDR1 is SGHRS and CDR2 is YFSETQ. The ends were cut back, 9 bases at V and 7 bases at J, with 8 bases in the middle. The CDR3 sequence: CATPGQPQHF. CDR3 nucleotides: TGCGCCACCCCTGGGCAGCCCCAGCATTTT.

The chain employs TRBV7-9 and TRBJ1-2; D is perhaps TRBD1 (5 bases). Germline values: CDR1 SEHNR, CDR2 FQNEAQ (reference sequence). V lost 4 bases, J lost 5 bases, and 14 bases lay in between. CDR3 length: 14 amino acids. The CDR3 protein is CASSSVAEGYGYTF. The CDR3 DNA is TGTGCCAGCAGCTCAGTGGCTGAGGGGTATGGCTACACCTTC.

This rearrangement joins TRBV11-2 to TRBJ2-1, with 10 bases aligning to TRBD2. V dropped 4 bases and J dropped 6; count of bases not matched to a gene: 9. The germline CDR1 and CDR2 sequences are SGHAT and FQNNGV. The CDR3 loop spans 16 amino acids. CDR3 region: CASSSQTSGRPNEQFF. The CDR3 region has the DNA TGTGCCAGCAGCTCACAGACTAGCGGGCGCCCCAATGAGCAGTTCTTC.

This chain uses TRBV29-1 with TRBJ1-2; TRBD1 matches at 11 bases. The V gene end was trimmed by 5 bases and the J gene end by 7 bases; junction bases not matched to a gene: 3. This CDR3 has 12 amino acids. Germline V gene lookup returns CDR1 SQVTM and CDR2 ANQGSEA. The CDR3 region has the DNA TGCAGCGTTCCCGGGACAGGGGGTGGCTACACCTTC. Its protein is CSVPGTGGGYTF.

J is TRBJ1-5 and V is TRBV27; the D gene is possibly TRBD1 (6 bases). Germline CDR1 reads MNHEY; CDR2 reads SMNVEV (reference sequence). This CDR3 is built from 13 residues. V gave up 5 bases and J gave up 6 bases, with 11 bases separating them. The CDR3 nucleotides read TGTGCCAGCAGTCCTACAGGGATTCAGCCCCAGCATTTT. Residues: CASSPTGIQPQHF.

CDR3 loop: CASSRTGGRYEQYF. The CDR3 DNA follows: TGTGCCAGCAGTCGGACAGGGGGCAGGTACGAGCAGTACTTC. J is TRBJ2-7 and V is TRBV2; TRBD1 agrees at 11 bases. Germline assignment: CDR1 SNHLY and CDR2 FYNNEI. The CDR3 spans 14 residues. Trimming cost V 5 bases and J 4 bases; bases outside gene matches: 4.